This entry concerns a single T cell receptor (beta chain). The target antigen is unknown. Looked up from germline, CDR1 is MNHNY and CDR2 is SVGAGI (reference sequence). The V end lost 6 bases, the J end lost 10 bases, and 18 bases lay between the germline ends. This CDR3 has 13 amino acids. The data derive from a study of shared clonotypes between healthy human individuals. Overall study findings and caveats: Four donors showed sharing of approximately 5% of naive CD4 clonotypes.

Replicate PCRs run on sorted subsets employed approximately 180 ng DNA, around 31,000 T cell genomes. This table comes from immunoSEQ multiplex PCR, and its TCRdb copy is limited to in-frame clones, with some not included. In the table there are over 2,000,000 clones, over 85% of which are singletons. CD45RO-negative cells were positively selected for CCR7, leaving out terminally differentiated effector memory CD45RA+ cells. The receptor comes from a man younger than 35 in good health. Some clones in this sample may be carry-over from other donors' samples. Sequencing was carried out using naive CD8+ T cells from PBMCs. V usage is TRBV6-6 and J usage is TRBJ1-1; D is ambiguous. CDR3 sequence (DNA): TGTGCCAGCAGCGACGGGATTTTAAAGGGAGCTTTCTTT. It translates to CASSDGILKGAFF.